These 24 T cell receptor beta chains came from one sample sequenced in a study of naive and memory T cell subsets. Treatment meaning: skin biopsy from PPD injection site in Mantoux-positive individual. The library had UMIs added by 3' ligation of an oligonucleotide to TCR cDNA. The SP2 primer and nested alpha and beta constant region primers amplified ligated cDNA in four rounds. TCRdb called the UMI-ligation and nested PCR reads again in MiXCR, with one record for every CDR3 protein. Among 25,000 to 35,000 distinct CDR3 sequences listed, about 6.2% were seen once. The starting material was skin, obtained from a tuberculin skin test site. These receptors were taken from an adult in good health.

A few counts support this clonotype. The rearrangement uses TRBV19 and TRBJ1-5; TRBD1 might be the D (6 bases). Trimming removed 9 bases at V and 5 bases at J, with 11 bases between. Germline CDR1 LNHDA, CDR2 SQIVND (reference sequence). This CDR3 has 12 residues. CDR3 in amino acids: CASLGAYQPQHF. The CDR3 DNA is TGTGCCAGCCTGGGGGCTTATCAGCCCCAGCATTTT.

There are a few counts of this clonotype. The chain joins TRBV11-2 to TRBJ2-5, with no clear D. The V end was cut by 3 bases, the J end by 5 bases, with 4 bases between. The CDR3 has 11 residues. CDR1 is SGHAT and CDR2 is FQNNGV in the germline V gene. The CDR3 is CASSFAETQYF. CDR3 bases: TGTGCCAGCAGCTTCGCGGAGACCCAGTACTTC.

The chain couples TRBV19 to TRBJ1-2; TRBD1 matches at 7 bases. This CDR3 contains 13 residues. CDR1 and CDR2 from the germline V gene are LNHDA and SQIVND (reference sequence). V trimming: 2 bases; J trimming: 12 bases; junction bases outside the gene matches: 9. Here the CDR3 DNA reads TGTGCCAGTAGTATAAAAGGGGACAGAGGCGACACCTTC. It translates to CASSIKGDRGDTF.

The rearrangement links TRBV29-1 to TRBJ1-2; no firm D call. The CDR3 loop spans 11 amino acids. CDR1 is SQVTM and CDR2 is ANQGSEA in the germline V gene. Trimming took off 2 bases at V and 7 bases at J, with 8 bases between the two ends. This chain's CDR3 is CSVESAGGYTF. The CDR3 nucleotides are TGCAGCGTTGAATCTGCGGGTGGCTACACCTTC.

Ten or more counts support this clonotype. This CDR3 reads CASSAGGVSGGPYNEQFF. In DNA, the CDR3 is TGTGCCAGCAGCGCGGGCGGTGTTAGCGGGGGCCCGTACAATGAGCAGTTCTTC. The chain links TRBV7-6 to TRBJ2-1; 9 bases are shared with TRBD2. Trimming at V came to 5 bases and at J to 4 bases, leaving 15 bases not matched to a gene. Germline loops: CDR1 SGHVS, CDR2 FNYEAQ. The CDR3 extends over 18 amino acids.

This clonotype was detected many times. This rearrangement joins TRBV15 to TRBJ2-1; D not resolved. The CDR3 is 15 residues long. V was pared by 0 bases and J by 5 bases, with 11 bases between. CDR1 is LNHNV, CDR2 YYDKDF, per germline (reference sequence). The CDR3 is CATSREMTNNNEQFF. CDR3 bases: TGTGCCACCAGCAGAGAAATGACAAACAACAATGAGCAGTTCTTC.

This clonotype showed up many times. The V and J genes are TRBV6-5 and TRBJ1-1; D remains ambiguous. Per the germline V gene, CDR1 is MNHEY and CDR2 is SVGAGI. Between the trimmed V and J ends, which lost 7 bases and 0 bases, there was a span of 9 bases. CDR3 size: 13 residues. CDR3 loop: CASKRSMNTEAFF. CDR3 in DNA: TGTGCCAGCAAACGATCCATGAACACTGAAGCTTTCTTT.

The table lists this clonotype with many counts. V usage is TRBV6-2 or TRBV6-3 and J usage is TRBJ2-1, with D possibly TRBD2 on 6 matching bases. The CDR3 contains 14 residues. Trimming took off 1 base at V and 5 bases at J, with 9 bases between the two ends. The germline CDR1 and CDR2 sequences are MNHEY and SVGEGT. CDR3 region: CASSYFGGDNEQFF. The CDR3 nucleotides read TGTGCCAGCAGTTACTTCGGCGGGGACAATGAGCAGTTCTTC.

This clonotype was observed at least ten times. The chain carries TRBV5-5 and TRBJ1-1; D possibly corresponds to TRBD1 (5 bases). This CDR3 contains 14 residues. Germline assignment: CDR1 SGHKS and CDR2 YYEKEE (reference sequence). Trimming took off 3 bases at V and 1 base at J, with 10 bases between the two ends. CDR3 DNA sequence: TGTGCCAGCAGCTACGGGACCCAGAACACTGAAGCTTTCTTT. This translates into CASSYGTQNTEAFF.

This clonotype was seen a handful of times. The V and J genes are TRBV29-1 and TRBJ2-7; the D call may be TRBD1 or TRBD2 (5 bases each). V gave up 3 bases and J gave up 0 bases, with 6 bases separating them. Per the germline V gene, CDR1 is SQVTM and CDR2 is ANQGSEA. The length of the CDR3 is 12 residues. The CDR3 nucleotides read TGCAGCGTTGAGGGGGTCTCCTACGAGCAGTACTTC. Translation gives CSVEGVSYEQYF.

There are many counts of this clonotype. The chain employs TRBV12-3 or TRBV12-4 and TRBJ2-2; D might be TRBD1 (6 bases). The V and J ends lost 7 bases and 4 bases respectively, with 13 bases between them. This CDR3 comprises 14 residues. The CDR3 sequence is CASKEAGVTGELFF. The CDR3 bases are TGTGCCAGCAAAGAGGCAGGGGTCACCGGGGAGCTGTTTTTT.

This clonotype was detected a few times. This chain joins TRBV27 and TRBJ1-5; no clear D gene. V was pared by 5 bases and J by 0 bases, with 14 bases between. The CDR3 has 16 residues. Germline V CDR1 and CDR2: MNHEY, SMNVEV (reference sequence). The CDR3 loop is CASSPPPGYSNQPQHF. CDR3 in DNA: TGTGCCAGCAGTCCTCCGCCCGGATATAGCAATCAGCCCCAGCATTTT.

This clonotype was found a few times. The rearrangement joins TRBV19 to TRBJ2-1, with 15 nucleotides matching TRBD2. Per germline, CDR1 LNHDA and CDR2 SQIVND (reference sequence). J gave up 0 bases and V 6 bases, and 12 bases lay outside the gene matches. The CDR3 covers 20 residues. This CDR3 is CASSSNPGLAGGYSYNEQFF. The CDR3 DNA sequence: TGTGCCAGTAGCTCGAATCCGGGACTAGCGGGGGGATACTCCTACAATGAGCAGTTCTTC.

This chain links TRBV5-4 with TRBJ1-2; no clear D gene. Germline-derived CDR1 and CDR2 are SGHNT and YYREEE (reference sequence). The CDR3 runs 14 residues. V lost 4 bases and J lost 4, with 14 bases in between. DNA for the CDR3: TGTGCCAGCAGCGCGGACGGAGGAATCTATGGCTACACCTTC. Protein: CASSADGGIYGYTF.

This clonotype has ten or more counts. The chain is built from TRBV12-3 or TRBV12-4 and TRBJ2-7; D is perhaps TRBD1 (5 bases). Trimming removed 6 bases from V and 6 bases from J, with 12 bases in between. This CDR3 spans 12 amino acids. The CDR3 sequence: CASRNTGPEQYF. CDR3 in DNA: TGTGCCAGCAGAAATACAGGCCCCGAGCAGTACTTC.

This chain links TRBV5-5 with TRBJ2-7; 7 positions match TRBD1. The CDR3 runs 15 residues. Trimming at V came to 0 bases and at J to 0 bases, leaving 3 bases not matched to a gene. Per germline, CDR1 SGHKS and CDR2 YYEKEE (reference sequence). This CDR3 reads CASSLEDRFSYEQYF. The CDR3 DNA follows: TGTGCCAGCAGCTTGGAGGACAGGTTCTCCTACGAGCAGTACTTC.

This clonotype has a handful of counts. CDR3 nucleotides: TGTGCCAGCAGCTTGTTAGGAGGGCCGGACACCGGGGAGCTGTTTTTT. Its translation: CASSLLGGPDTGELFF. The chain couples TRBV7-2 to TRBJ2-2; perhaps TRBD2 as D (6 bases). Germline loops: CDR1 SGHTA, CDR2 FQGNSA. The CDR3 has 16 residues. Trimming removed 3 bases from V and 3 bases from J, with 14 bases in between.

This clonotype has ten or more counts. This rearrangement joins TRBV14 to TRBJ1-2; D gene ambiguous. CDR1 SGHDN and CDR2 FVKESK come from the germline V gene. Trimming took 7 bases from V and 8 from J, leaving 26 bases between them. This CDR3 comprises 16 residues. Here the CDR3 reads CASKLILPGRDGGYTF. CDR3 nucleotides: TGTGCCAGCAAACTCATACTACCCGGGCGCGATGGGGGCTACACCTTC.

This clonotype was seen repeatedly, ten times or more. The J gene is TRBJ2-3, the V gene TRBV6-1; D unresolved. Trimming removed 6 bases at V and 6 bases at J, with 7 bases between. Per the germline V gene, CDR1 is MNHNS and CDR2 is SASEGT. This CDR3 is 11 amino acids long. CDR3 amino acids: CASRMTDTQYF. For the CDR3, the DNA is TGTGCCAGCAGGATGACGGATACGCAGTATTTT.

This clonotype was recorded at least ten times. The genes are TRBV7-2 and TRBJ2-5; 7 bases match TRBD2. V lost 2 bases to trimming and J lost 4 bases; unmatched junction nucleotides: 19. The CDR3 has 19 residues. The germline V gene encodes CDR1 SGHTA and CDR2 FQGNSA. This chain's CDR3 is CASSLNNYQRTPSGETQYF. The CDR3 DNA follows: TGTGCCAGCAGCTTAAACAACTATCAGCGTACACCTAGCGGAGAGACCCAGTACTTC.

This clonotype was detected ten times or more. The chain links TRBV6-5 to TRBJ1-1; no clear D gene. V dropped 3 bases and J dropped 7 bases, with 15 bases sitting between them. Germline V gene lookup returns CDR1 MNHEY and CDR2 SVGAGI. CDR3 length equals 14 residues. CDR3 in amino acids: CASSYRKGRGEAFF. The DNA for the CDR3 is TGTGCCAGCAGTTATCGTAAAGGGCGCGGTGAAGCTTTCTTT.

A few counts support this clonotype. This chain connects TRBV6-1 to TRBJ2-4; TRBD1 aligns across 11 bases. This CDR3 has 20 residues. The germline gives CDR1 MNHNS, CDR2 SASEGT. The V gene end was trimmed by 0 bases and the J gene end by 1 base; junction bases not matched to a gene: 11. Here the CDR3 reads CASSEALPDRGRGAKNIQYF. CDR3 coding DNA: TGTGCCAGCAGTGAAGCGCTTCCGGACAGGGGGCGTGGGGCCAAAAACATTCAGTACTTC.

The chain combines TRBV5-6 with TRBJ2-2, with a possible D match to TRBD2 (6 bases). The CDR3 has 14 residues. The V end lost 0 bases, the J end lost 5 bases, and 8 bases lay between the germline ends. Germline lookup yields CDR1 SGHDT and CDR2 YYEEEE. The CDR3 loop is CASSLDSGTGELFF. CDR3 coding DNA: TGTGCCAGCAGCTTGGACAGCGGGACCGGGGAGCTGTTTTTT.

This clonotype was detected many times. The rearrangement links TRBV4-2 to TRBJ1-2; 8 bases are shared with TRBD1. This CDR3 contains 15 residues. CDR1 is LGHNA, CDR2 YNFKEQ, per germline. V lost 4 bases and J lost 0; bases outside the gene matches: 4. CDR3 amino acids: CASSPTGAANYGYTF. The DNA for the CDR3 is TGTGCCAGCAGCCCGACAGGGGCAGCTAACTATGGCTACACCTTC.